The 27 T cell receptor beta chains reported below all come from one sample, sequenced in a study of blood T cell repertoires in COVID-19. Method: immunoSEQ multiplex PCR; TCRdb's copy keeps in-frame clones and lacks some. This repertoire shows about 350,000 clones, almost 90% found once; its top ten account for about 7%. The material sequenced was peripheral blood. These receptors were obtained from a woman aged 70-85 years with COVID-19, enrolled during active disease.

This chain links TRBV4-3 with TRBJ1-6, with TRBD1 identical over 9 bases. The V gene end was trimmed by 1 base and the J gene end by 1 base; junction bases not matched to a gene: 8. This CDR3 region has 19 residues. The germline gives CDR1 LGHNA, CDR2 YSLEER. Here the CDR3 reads CASSQVGTGIESYNSPLHF. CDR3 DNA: TGCGCCAGCAGCCAAGTGGGGACAGGGATTGAATCCTATAATTCACCCCTCCACTTT.

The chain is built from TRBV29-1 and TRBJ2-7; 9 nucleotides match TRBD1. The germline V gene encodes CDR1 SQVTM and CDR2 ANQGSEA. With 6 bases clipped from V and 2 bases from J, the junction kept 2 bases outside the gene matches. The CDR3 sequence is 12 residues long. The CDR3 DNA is TGCAGCGTACGGACAGGGGCCTACGAGCAGTACTTC. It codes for CSVRTGAYEQYF.

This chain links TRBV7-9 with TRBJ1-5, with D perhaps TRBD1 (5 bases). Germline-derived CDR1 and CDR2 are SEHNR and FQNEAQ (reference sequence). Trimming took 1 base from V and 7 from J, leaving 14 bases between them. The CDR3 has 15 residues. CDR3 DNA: TGTGCCAGCAGCTTAGATCAGTCGGGGGTCCAGCCCCAGCATTTT. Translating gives CASSLDQSGVQPQHF.

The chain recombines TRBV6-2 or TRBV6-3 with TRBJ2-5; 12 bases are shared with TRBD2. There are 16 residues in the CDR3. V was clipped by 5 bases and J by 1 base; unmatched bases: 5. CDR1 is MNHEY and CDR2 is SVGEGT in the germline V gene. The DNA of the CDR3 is TGTGCCAGCAGTCCAGGACTAGCGGGGTTCCAAGAGACCCAGTACTTC. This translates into CASSPGLAGFQETQYF.

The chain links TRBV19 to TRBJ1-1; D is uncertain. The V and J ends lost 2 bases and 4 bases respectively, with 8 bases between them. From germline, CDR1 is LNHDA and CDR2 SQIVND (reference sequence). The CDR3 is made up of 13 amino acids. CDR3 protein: CASSITYSTEAFF. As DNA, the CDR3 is TGTGCCAGTAGTATAACTTACAGCACTGAAGCTTTCTTT.

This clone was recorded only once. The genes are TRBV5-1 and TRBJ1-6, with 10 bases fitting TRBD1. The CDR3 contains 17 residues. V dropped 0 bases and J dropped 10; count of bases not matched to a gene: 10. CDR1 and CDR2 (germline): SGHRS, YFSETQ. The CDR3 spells CASSLGVGTGERSPLHF. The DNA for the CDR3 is TGCGCCAGCAGCTTGGGGGTCGGGACAGGGGAAAGGTCACCCCTCCACTTT.

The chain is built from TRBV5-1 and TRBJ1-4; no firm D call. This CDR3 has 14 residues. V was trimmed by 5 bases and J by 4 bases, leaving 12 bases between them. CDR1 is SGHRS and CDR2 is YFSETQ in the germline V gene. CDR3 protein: CASRRAPINEKLFF. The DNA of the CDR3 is TGCGCCAGCAGAAGAGCGCCAATTAATGAAAAACTGTTTTTT.

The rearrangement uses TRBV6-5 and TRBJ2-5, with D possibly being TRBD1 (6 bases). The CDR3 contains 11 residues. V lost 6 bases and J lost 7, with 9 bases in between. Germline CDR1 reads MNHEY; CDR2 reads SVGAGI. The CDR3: CASRGAGTQYF. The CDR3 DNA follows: TGTGCCAGCAGGGGGGCTGGGACCCAGTACTTC.

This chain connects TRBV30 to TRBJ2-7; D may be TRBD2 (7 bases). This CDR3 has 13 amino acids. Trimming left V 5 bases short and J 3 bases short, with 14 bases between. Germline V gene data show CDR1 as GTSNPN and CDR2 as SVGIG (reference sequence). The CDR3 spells CAWQGGGIYEQYF. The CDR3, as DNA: TGTGCCTGGCAAGGGGGGGGTATCTACGAGCAGTACTTC.

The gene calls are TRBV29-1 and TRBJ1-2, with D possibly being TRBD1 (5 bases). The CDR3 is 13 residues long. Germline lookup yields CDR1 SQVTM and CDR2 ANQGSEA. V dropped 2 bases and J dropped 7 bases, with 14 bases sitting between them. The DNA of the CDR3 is TGCAGCGTTGAAAGGCAGGGCGGTGGTGGCTACACCTTC. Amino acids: CSVERQGGGGYTF.

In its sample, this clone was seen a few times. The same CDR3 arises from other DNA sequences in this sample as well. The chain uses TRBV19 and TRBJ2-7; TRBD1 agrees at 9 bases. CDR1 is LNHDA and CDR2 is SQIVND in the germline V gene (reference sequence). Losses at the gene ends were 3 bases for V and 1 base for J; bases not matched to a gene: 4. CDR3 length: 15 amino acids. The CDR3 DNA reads TGTGCCAGTAGTATGGGACAGGGATCGTCCTACGAGCAGTACTTC. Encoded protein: CASSMGQGSSYEQYF.

The CDR3: CSASGTEAFF. The CDR3 nucleotides are TGCAGTGCTAGCGGGACTGAAGCTTTCTTT. V gene TRBV20-1 combines with J gene TRBJ1-1; D gene uncertain. With 3 bases removed from V and 5 bases from J, the gap between germline ends came to 4 bases. CDR1 is DFQATT, CDR2 SNEGSKA, per germline (reference sequence). The length of the CDR3 is 10 residues.

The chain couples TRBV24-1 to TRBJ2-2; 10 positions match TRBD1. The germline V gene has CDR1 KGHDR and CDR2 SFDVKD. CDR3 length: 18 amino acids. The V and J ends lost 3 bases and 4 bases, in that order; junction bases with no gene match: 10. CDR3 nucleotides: TGTGCCACCAGTGATGACATTCCGACAGGGGGCTTCACCGGGGAGCTGTTTTTT. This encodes CATSDDIPTGGFTGELFF.

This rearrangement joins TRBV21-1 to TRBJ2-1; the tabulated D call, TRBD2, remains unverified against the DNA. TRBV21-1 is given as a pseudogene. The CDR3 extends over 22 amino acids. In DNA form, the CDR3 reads TGTGCCAGCAGCAAACGGGGCTTCCCGGTGATGGGGACTAGGGACCCCTACAATGAGCAGTTCTTC. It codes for CASSKRGFPVMGTRDPYNEQFF.

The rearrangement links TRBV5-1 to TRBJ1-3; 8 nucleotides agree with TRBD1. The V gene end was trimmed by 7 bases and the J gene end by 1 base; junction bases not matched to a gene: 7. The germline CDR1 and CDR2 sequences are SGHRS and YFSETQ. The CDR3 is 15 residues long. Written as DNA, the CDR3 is TGCGCCAGCCGGGAGACAGGGGTATCTGGAAACACCATATATTTT. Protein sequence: CASRETGVSGNTIYF.

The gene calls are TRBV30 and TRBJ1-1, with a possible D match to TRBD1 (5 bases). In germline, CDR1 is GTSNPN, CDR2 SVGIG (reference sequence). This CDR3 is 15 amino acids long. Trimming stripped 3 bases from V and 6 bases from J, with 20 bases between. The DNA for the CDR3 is TGTGCCTGGAGCGCTGAGACAGCCCGGGGGTCTGAAGCTTTCTTT. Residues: CAWSAETARGSEAFF.

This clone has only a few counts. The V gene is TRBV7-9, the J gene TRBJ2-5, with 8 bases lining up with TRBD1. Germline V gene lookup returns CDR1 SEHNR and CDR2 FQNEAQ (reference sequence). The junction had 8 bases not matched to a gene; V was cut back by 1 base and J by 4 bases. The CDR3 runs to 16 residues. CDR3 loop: CASSLGPGGAPETQYF. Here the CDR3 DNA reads TGTGCCAGCAGCTTAGGGCCAGGGGGCGCACCAGAGACCCAGTACTTC.

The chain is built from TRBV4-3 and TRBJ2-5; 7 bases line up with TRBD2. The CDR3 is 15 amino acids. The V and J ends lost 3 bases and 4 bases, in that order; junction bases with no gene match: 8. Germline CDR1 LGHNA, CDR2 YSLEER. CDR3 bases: TGCGCCAGCAGCCAGGGCACTGGGGGGGGAGAGACCCAGTACTTC. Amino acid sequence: CASSQGTGGGETQYF.

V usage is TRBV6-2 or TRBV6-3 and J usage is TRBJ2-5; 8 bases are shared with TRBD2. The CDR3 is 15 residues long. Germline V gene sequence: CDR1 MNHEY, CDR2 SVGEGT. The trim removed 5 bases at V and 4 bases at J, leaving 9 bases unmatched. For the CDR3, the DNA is TGTGCCAGCAGTGGACTAGCTGGTTCCTTAGAGACCCAGTACTTC. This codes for CASSGLAGSLETQYF.

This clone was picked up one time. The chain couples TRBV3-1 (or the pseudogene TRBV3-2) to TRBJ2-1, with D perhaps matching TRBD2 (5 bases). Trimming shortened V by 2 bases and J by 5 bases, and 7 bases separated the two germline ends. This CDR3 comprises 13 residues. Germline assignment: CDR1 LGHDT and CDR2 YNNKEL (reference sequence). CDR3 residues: CASSQRGHNEQFF. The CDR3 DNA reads TGTGCCAGCAGCCAAAGAGGGCACAATGAGCAGTTCTTC.

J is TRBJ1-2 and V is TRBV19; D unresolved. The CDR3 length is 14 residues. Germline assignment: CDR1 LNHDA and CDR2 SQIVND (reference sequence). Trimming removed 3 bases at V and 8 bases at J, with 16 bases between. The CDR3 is CASSMVQIYGGYTF. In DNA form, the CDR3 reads TGTGCCAGTAGTATGGTACAGATCTATGGGGGCTACACCTTC. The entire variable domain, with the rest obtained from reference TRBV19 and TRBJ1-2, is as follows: DGGITQSPKYLFRKEGQNVTLSCEQNLNHDAMYWYRQDPGQGLRLIYYSQIVNDFQKGDIAEGYSVSREKKESFPLTVTSAQKNPTAFYLCASSMVQIYGGYTFGSGTRLTVV.

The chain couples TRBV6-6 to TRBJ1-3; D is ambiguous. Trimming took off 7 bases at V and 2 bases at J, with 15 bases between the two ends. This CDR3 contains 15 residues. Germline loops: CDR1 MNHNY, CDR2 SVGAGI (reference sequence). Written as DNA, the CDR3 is TGTGCCAGCACCGCCCCGAGCGAACCTGGAAACACCATATATTTT. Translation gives CASTAPSEPGNTIYF.

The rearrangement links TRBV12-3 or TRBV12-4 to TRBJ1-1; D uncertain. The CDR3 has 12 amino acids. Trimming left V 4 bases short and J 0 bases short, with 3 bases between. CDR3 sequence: CASSSVNTEAFF. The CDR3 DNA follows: TGTGCCAGCAGTTCTGTGAACACTGAAGCTTTCTTT.

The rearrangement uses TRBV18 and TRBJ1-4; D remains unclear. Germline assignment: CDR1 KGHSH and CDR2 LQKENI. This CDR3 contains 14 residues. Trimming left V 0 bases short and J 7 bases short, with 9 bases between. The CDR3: CASSPPGGSEKLFF. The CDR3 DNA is TGTGCCAGCTCACCACCGGGAGGGTCTGAAAAACTGTTTTTT.

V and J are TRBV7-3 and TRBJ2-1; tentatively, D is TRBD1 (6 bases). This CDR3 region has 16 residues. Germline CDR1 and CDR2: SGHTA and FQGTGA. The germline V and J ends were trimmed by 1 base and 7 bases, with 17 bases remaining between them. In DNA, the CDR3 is TGTGCCAGCAGCTTAAAAGTGGGGGCAGGGCTGAATGAGCAGTTCTTC. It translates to CASSLKVGAGLNEQFF.

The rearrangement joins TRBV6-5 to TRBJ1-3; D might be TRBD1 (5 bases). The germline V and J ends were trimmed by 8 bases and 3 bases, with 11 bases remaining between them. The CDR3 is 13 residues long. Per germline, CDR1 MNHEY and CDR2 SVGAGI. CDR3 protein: CASGASYGNTIYF. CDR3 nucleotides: TGTGCCAGCGGGGCCAGTTATGGAAACACCATATATTTT.

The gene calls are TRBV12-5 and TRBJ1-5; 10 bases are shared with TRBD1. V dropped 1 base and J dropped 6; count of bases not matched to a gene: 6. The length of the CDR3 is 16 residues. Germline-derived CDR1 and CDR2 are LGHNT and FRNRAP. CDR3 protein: CASGLAGQGFGQPQHF. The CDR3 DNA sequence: TGTGCTAGTGGTTTGGCGGGACAGGGGTTCGGTCAGCCCCAGCATTTT.